This T cell receptor beta chain was sequenced in a study of blood T cell repertoires in COVID-19. About the research overall: PBMCs, B-cell-depleted T cells, or T cells provided the cDNA or gDNA that made up the material.

CDR3 length: 16 residues. CDR1 and CDR2 from the germline V gene are LNHNV and YYDKDF (reference sequence). The ends were cut back, 3 bases at V and 6 bases at J, with 20 bases in the middle. The repertoire was sequenced with immunoSEQ multiplex PCR; TCRdb's copy has only in-frame clones and lacks some. Seen here are 150,000 to 200,000 clones, less than 90% observed once, and the top ten hold under 4%. Cohorts were assigned according to the clinical history that participants reported. The sequenced material came from PBMCs or T cells enriched from blood (not recorded which). The TCR comes from a woman aged 25-40 years who had been exposed to COVID-19. The chain employs TRBV15 and TRBJ1-1, with D unclear. This chain's CDR3 is CATSSDTVEWRAEAFF. As DNA, the CDR3 is TGTGCCACCAGCAGCGATACCGTCGAGTGGAGGGCTGAAGCTTTCTTT.